The sequence of this T cell receptor (beta chain) was determined in a study of blood T cell repertoires in COVID-19. In Seattle, patients joined the study during active infection and were tracked longitudinally. Only in-frame clones appear in the TCRdb table, and some are missing; sequencing was by immunoSEQ multiplex PCR. This repertoire shows about 250,000 clones, around 90% found once; its top ten account for roughly 2%. Germline V gene data show CDR1 as KGHSH and CDR2 as LQKENI. The CDR3 is 15 residues long. The V and J ends lost 4 bases and 1 base respectively, with 13 bases between them. Sequencing was performed on peripheral blood. The chain recombines TRBV18 with TRBJ1-1; D uncertain. The clonotype comes from an older woman with COVID-19, enrolled during active disease. CDR3 bases: TGTGCCAGCTCACTCGAGAGGGCGGGGAACACTGAAGCTTTCTTT. As protein: CASSLERAGNTEAFF.